The rows below give T cell receptor beta chains drawn from one sample of a study of Ad26.COV2.S vaccination and SARS-CoV-2 variants. Sequenced by immunoSEQ multiplex PCR; TCRdb stores in-frame clones only, minus some. Of about 400,000 clones in the sample, 75% to 90% were seen once. The source was peripheral blood, collected in a trial of Ad26.COV2.S vaccine versus placebo. The receptors shown here come from a person aged 18 to 59 who received the Ad26.COV2.S COVID-19 vaccine or a placebo. CDR3s leave out the opening cysteine and the closing phenylalanine or tryptophan. D genes are given only for firm matches.

CDR3aa: ASSIDAPGTGRGTQY; v_gene: TRBV19; d_gene: TRBD1
CDR3aa: ASSQDRRGPEAF; v_gene: TRBV4-3; d_gene: NA
CDR3aa: ASSLSRAVGGETQY; v_gene: TRBV7-9; d_gene: NA
CDR3aa: ASSLVVGANVLT; v_gene: TRBV5-5; d_gene: NA
CDR3aa: ASTERTSGGEQF; v_gene: TRBV27; d_gene: TRBD2
CDR3aa: ASSQPRDSSKGNEQF; v_gene: TRBV7-8; d_gene: NA
CDR3aa: ASVGGRNQPQH; v_gene: TRBV6-5; d_gene: TRBD1
CDR3aa: AFTTGPNTEAF; v_gene: TRBV10-3; d_gene: TRBD1
CDR3aa: ASSPTAYNEQF; v_gene: TRBV6-5; d_gene: NA
CDR3aa: ASSPQSPDRTEAF; v_gene: TRBV18; d_gene: NA
CDR3aa: ASSLTRAGELF; v_gene: TRBV7-6; d_gene: NA
CDR3aa: ASNRQGRTGELF; v_gene: TRBV5-8; d_gene: TRBD1
CDR3aa: ASSGVGEPDYRYGYT; v_gene: TRBV25-1; d_gene: NA
CDR3aa: ASSLGQIYQETQY; v_gene: TRBV5-1; d_gene: NA
CDR3aa: ASSIRDDVKITETQY; v_gene: TRBV21-1; d_gene: NA
CDR3aa: ASSLRGTGYEQY; v_gene: TRBV27; d_gene: NA
CDR3aa: ASRGTGDQPQH; v_gene: TRBV10-2; d_gene: TRBD1
CDR3aa: ASSPGTSGGDEQF; v_gene: TRBV7-9; d_gene: TRBD2
CDR3aa: ASKLTAATDTQY; v_gene: TRBV19; d_gene: NA
CDR3aa: ASSVGQLNTEAF; v_gene: TRBV9; d_gene: NA
CDR3aa: ASSKAGNQPQH; v_gene: TRBV19; d_gene: NA
CDR3aa: ASSLAPAGNYGYT; v_gene: TRBV7-2; d_gene: NA
CDR3aa: ASSLGGDRIYEQY; v_gene: TRBV11-2; d_gene: NA
CDR3aa: ASSSKAGQLSGSPLH; v_gene: TRBV7-8; d_gene: TRBD1
CDR3aa: ASTKRGDWNQPQH; v_gene: TRBV19; d_gene: NA
CDR3aa: ASSVGDGDQPQH; v_gene: TRBV9; d_gene: NA
CDR3aa: ASSLLRQGVYEQY; v_gene: TRBV27; d_gene: TRBD1
CDR3aa: ASSPPSSEGYT; v_gene: TRBV3-1/TRBV3-2; d_gene: NA
CDR3aa: ASSEAQGYTDTQY; v_gene: TRBV2; d_gene: NA
CDR3aa: ASSQGHNEQF; v_gene: TRBV14; d_gene: NA
CDR3aa: ASSLAGNSGNTIY; v_gene: TRBV5-1; d_gene: NA
CDR3aa: ASSLNTADYGYT; v_gene: TRBV7-2; d_gene: NA
CDR3aa: ASSIWGQETQY; v_gene: TRBV19; d_gene: NA
CDR3aa: ASSIGLISNQPQH; v_gene: TRBV19; d_gene: NA
CDR3aa: ASTRTGHGEQY; v_gene: TRBV6-5; d_gene: TRBD1
CDR3aa: ASSAGDYGYT; v_gene: TRBV7-9; d_gene: NA
CDR3aa: ASSLAAGRAAGELF; v_gene: TRBV5-1; d_gene: NA
CDR3aa: ASSQTSETQY; v_gene: TRBV3-1/TRBV3-2; d_gene: NA
CDR3aa: ASSQDRRIAEAF; v_gene: TRBV3-1/TRBV3-2; d_gene: NA
CDR3aa: SARRGNTQY; v_gene: TRBV20-1; d_gene: TRBD2
CDR3aa: ASSPGQGAGYGYT; v_gene: TRBV3-1/TRBV3-2; d_gene: TRBD1
CDR3aa: ASSRQDAGANVLT; v_gene: TRBV3-1/TRBV3-2; d_gene: NA
CDR3aa: ASSDQGEYGYT; v_gene: TRBV2; d_gene: NA
CDR3aa: ASSLVLNTGELF; v_gene: TRBV5-1; d_gene: NA
CDR3aa: SARGDRGLYSNQPQH; v_gene: TRBV20-1; d_gene: TRBD1
CDR3aa: ASRGLDRGTDTQY; v_gene: TRBV2; d_gene: TRBD1
CDR3aa: ASSISPSRGQETQY; v_gene: TRBV19; d_gene: TRBD1
CDR3aa: ASRPRTGNTEAF; v_gene: TRBV5-1; d_gene: TRBD1
CDR3aa: ATGLAGIETQY; v_gene: TRBV10-3; d_gene: TRBD2
CDR3aa: ALGRYYGYT; v_gene: TRBV6-6; d_gene: NA
CDR3aa: ASSYGDREGNTIY; v_gene: TRBV6-5; d_gene: NA
CDR3aa: ASSPPYGVETQY; v_gene: TRBV5-5; d_gene: NA
CDR3aa: ASSKDRDTEAF; v_gene: TRBV6-5; d_gene: TRBD1